This TCR beta chain was recorded in a study of blood T cell repertoires in COVID-19. Method: immunoSEQ multiplex PCR; TCRdb's copy keeps in-frame clones and lacks some. The sample yields about 320,000 clones, more than 75% seen once. The V gene's germline CDR1 is LGHDT and CDR2 YNNKEL (reference sequence). This CDR3 contains 21 residues. Losses at the gene ends were 2 bases for V and 0 bases for J; bases not matched to a gene: 21. The J gene is TRBJ2-7, the V gene TRBV3-1 (or the pseudogene TRBV3-2); 8 bases match TRBD1. This sequence was found in a man in his 60s who had recovered from COVID-19. The material sequenced was PBMCs or T cells enriched from blood (not recorded which). The CDR3 DNA follows: TGTGCCAGCAGCCAATGGCTGCGGTTGGTTTTCTGGGACAGGAACTCCTACGAGCAGTACTTC. It translates to CASSQWLRLVFWDRNSYEQYF.